This entry describes one T cell receptor (beta chain). Its antigen is as yet unknown. CD4+CD25+CD127- Tregs, CD4+CD25- non-Tregs, CD4 and CD8 cells were sorted. Clones were read by immunoSEQ multiplex PCR, and TCRdb kept only the in-frame ones, dropping some. Of about 56,000 clones in the sample, around four fifths were seen once. The CDR3 runs to 17 residues. Trimming took 1 base from V and 5 from J, leaving 15 bases between them. The V gene's germline CDR1 is SGHTA and CDR2 FQGNSA. The sample is drawn from a study of Tregs in tolerant kidney transplant recipients. General observations from the study: No direct test of biological reproducibility was done here. Expanding Tregs on activated donor B cells appeared to best identify donor-specific TCRbeta clones. The small number of patients limits these findings pending further validation.

The V call is TRBV7-2, the J call TRBJ2-6, with D maybe TRBD2 (5 bases). This TCR came from a human donor in good health. The sequenced sample was CD4+ T cells from blood. CDR3 bases: TGTGCCAGCAGCTTAGGGGGAGCCCTTCAACGGGCCAACGTCCTGACTTTC. Translation gives CASSLGGALQRANVLTF.